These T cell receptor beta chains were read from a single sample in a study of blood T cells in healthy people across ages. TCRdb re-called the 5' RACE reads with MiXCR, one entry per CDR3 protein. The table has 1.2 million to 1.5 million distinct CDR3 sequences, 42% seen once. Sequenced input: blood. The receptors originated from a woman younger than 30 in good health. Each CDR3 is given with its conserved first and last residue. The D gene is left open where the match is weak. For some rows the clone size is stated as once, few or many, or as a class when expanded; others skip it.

CDR3 protein: CATSRAEGGFYNEQFF
CDR3 DNA: TGTGCCACCAGCAGAGCTGAGGGAGGATTCTACAATGAGCAGTTCTTC
J gene: TRBJ2-1
clone size: -
V gene: TRBV15
D gene: -

CDR3 protein: CATSGGSGRVNEQFF
CDR3 DNA: TGTGCCACCAGTGGGGGTAGCGGGAGGGTAAATGAGCAGTTCTTC
J gene: TRBJ2-1
clone size: -
V gene: TRBV24-1
D gene: TRBD2

CDR3 protein: CASSQWDTHTGELFF
CDR3 DNA: TGTGCCAGCAGTCAATGGGACACTCACACCGGGGAGCTGTTTTTT
J gene: TRBJ2-2
clone size: -
V gene: TRBV6-2/TRBV6-3
D gene: -

CDR3 protein: CASSGAASGADTQYF
CDR3 DNA: TGTGCCAGCAGCGGAGCAGCTAGCGGGGCAGATACGCAGTATTTT
J gene: TRBJ2-3
clone size: -
V gene: TRBV9
D gene: TRBD2

CDR3 protein: CASSAEQAAGSKQYF
CDR3 DNA: TGTGCCAGCAGTGCGGAACAGGCTGCGGGGAGTAAGCAGTACTTC
J gene: TRBJ2-5
clone size: -
V gene: TRBV2
D gene: -

CDR3 protein: CASSSMVRSYEQYF
CDR3 DNA: TGTGCCAGCAGCTCCATGGTAAGGTCCTACGAGCAGTACTTC
J gene: TRBJ2-7
clone size: -
V gene: TRBV13
D gene: -

CDR3 protein: CASSQDIAGGDNEQLF
CDR3 DNA: TGTGCCAGCAGCCAAGATATAGCGGGAGGCGACAATGAGCAGTTATTC
J gene: TRBJ2-1
clone size: -
V gene: TRBV3-1
D gene: TRBD2

CDR3 protein: CASSAGTSGGGTDTQYF
CDR3 DNA: TGCGCCAGCAGCGCTGGGACTAGCGGGGGTGGCACAGATACGCAGTATTTT
J gene: TRBJ2-3
clone size: few
V gene: TRBV5-1
D gene: TRBD2

CDR3 protein: CSVVVAGGADTQYF
CDR3 DNA: TGCAGCGTTGTTGTAGCGGGAGGGGCAGATACGCAGTATTTT
J gene: TRBJ2-3
clone size: -
V gene: TRBV29-1
D gene: TRBD2

CDR3 protein: CASGTRSGADVLTF
CDR3 DNA: TGTGCCAGTGGGACTCGCTCTGGGGCCGACGTCCTGACTTTC
J gene: TRBJ2-6
clone size: once
V gene: TRBV7-2
D gene: -

CDR3 protein: CASSLFRDMTYEQYF
CDR3 DNA: TGTGCCAGCAGTTTATTTCGGGACATGACCTACGAGCAGTACTTC
J gene: TRBJ2-7
clone size: -
V gene: TRBV28
D gene: -

CDR3 protein: CASSRGRRETQYF
CDR3 DNA: TGTGCCAGCAGCCGAGGGCGTCGGGAGACCCAGTACTTC
J gene: TRBJ2-5
clone size: -
V gene: TRBV3-1
D gene: -

CDR3 protein: CASSQDGTEPYNEQFF
CDR3 DNA: TGCGCCAGCAGCCAAGATGGTACAGAACCCTACAATGAGCAGTTCTTC
J gene: TRBJ2-1
clone size: once
V gene: TRBV4-1
D gene: -

CDR3 protein: CVSSPGDRPYNEQYF
CDR3 DNA: TGTGTCAGCAGCCCCGGGGATCGACCCTACAATGAGCAGTACTTC
J gene: TRBJ2-7
clone size: -
V gene: TRBV11-2
D gene: -

CDR3 protein: CASSLAGTSGQPQHF
CDR3 DNA: TGCGCCAGCAGCTTGGCCGGGACCTCGGGTCAGCCCCAGCATTTT
J gene: TRBJ1-5
clone size: -
V gene: TRBV5-1
D gene: -

CDR3 protein: CASSVRRATNEKLFF
CDR3 DNA: TGTGCCAGCAGCGTAAGACGTGCAACTAATGAAAAACTGTTTTTT
J gene: TRBJ1-4
clone size: -
V gene: TRBV12-3/TRBV12-4
D gene: -

CDR3 protein: CSQRGGDTQYF
CDR3 DNA: TGCAGCCAAAGGGGGGGAGATACGCAGTATTTT
J gene: TRBJ2-3
clone size: many
V gene: TRBV20-1
D gene: -

CDR3 protein: CASNGQFPNEQFF
CDR3 DNA: TGCGCCAGCAACGGACAGTTTCCCAATGAGCAGTTCTTC
J gene: TRBJ2-1
clone size: -
V gene: TRBV5-1
D gene: -

CDR3 protein: CASSLKAGAYTQYF
CDR3 DNA: TGTGCCAGCAGTTTAAAAGCGGGGGCCTATACGCAGTATTTT
J gene: TRBJ2-3
clone size: few
V gene: TRBV28
D gene: TRBD2

CDR3 protein: CASNPPGTSGGNEQFF
CDR3 DNA: TGTGCCAGTAACCCCCCCGGGACTAGCGGGGGGAATGAGCAGTTCTTC
J gene: TRBJ2-1
clone size: -
V gene: TRBV28
D gene: TRBD2

CDR3 protein: CSVESSGRPDTQYF
CDR3 DNA: TGCAGCGTTGAGAGTAGCGGGAGACCAGATACGCAGTATTTT
J gene: TRBJ2-3
clone size: -
V gene: TRBV29-1
D gene: TRBD2

CDR3 protein: CASSEQDDRSYNEQFF
CDR3 DNA: TGTGCCAGCAGTGAACAGGACGACCGCTCCTACAATGAGCAGTTCTTC
J gene: TRBJ2-1
clone size: few
V gene: TRBV2
D gene: -

CDR3 protein: CSVERGNRGNEQFF
CDR3 DNA: TGCAGCGTTGAGCGCGGAAATCGGGGCAATGAGCAGTTCTTC
J gene: TRBJ2-1
clone size: -
V gene: TRBV29-1
D gene: -

CDR3 protein: CASSWGSREEIGTEAFF
CDR3 DNA: TGCGCCAGCAGCTGGGGTTCCAGGGAGGAAATTGGAACTGAAGCTTTCTTT
J gene: TRBJ1-1
clone size: few
V gene: TRBV5-1
D gene: -

CDR3 protein: CASSPSAPSYNEQFF
CDR3 DNA: TGCGCCAGCAGCCCTAGCGCCCCGTCCTACAATGAGCAGTTCTTC
J gene: TRBJ2-1
clone size: -
V gene: TRBV5-1
D gene: -

CDR3 protein: CASTGQNNYGYTF
CDR3 DNA: TGTGCCAGCACTGGGCAGAATAACTATGGCTACACCTTC
J gene: TRBJ1-2
clone size: -
V gene: TRBV9
D gene: -

CDR3 protein: CSATGTGGYEQYF
CDR3 DNA: TGCAGTGCTACCGGGACAGGGGGCTACGAGCAGTACTTC
J gene: TRBJ2-7
clone size: few
V gene: TRBV20-1
D gene: TRBD1

CDR3 protein: CASSFKPVPDNEQFF
CDR3 DNA: TGTGCCAGCAGCTTTAAGCCCGTTCCCGACAATGAGCAGTTCTTC
J gene: TRBJ2-1
clone size: once
V gene: TRBV5-4
D gene: -

CDR3 protein: CASSDREVRAYQPQHF
CDR3 DNA: TGTGCCAGCAGCGACAGGGAAGTCCGGGCCTATCAGCCCCAGCATTTT
J gene: TRBJ1-5
clone size: -
V gene: TRBV12-3/TRBV12-4
D gene: TRBD1

CDR3 protein: CASSYQGTSGSQDTQYF
CDR3 DNA: TGTGCCAGCAGTTACCAAGGGACTAGCGGGAGTCAAGATACGCAGTATTTT
J gene: TRBJ2-3
clone size: -
V gene: TRBV6-5
D gene: TRBD2

CDR3 protein: CASSLSGQGHEQYF
CDR3 DNA: TGTGCCAGCAGCTTAAGCGGACAGGGCCACGAGCAGTACTTC
J gene: TRBJ2-7
clone size: few
V gene: TRBV11-1
D gene: TRBD1

CDR3 protein: CASSAPSGNYGYTF
CDR3 DNA: TGTGCCAGCAGCGCCCCTTCGGGGAACTATGGCTACACCTTC
J gene: TRBJ1-2
clone size: -
V gene: TRBV9
D gene: -

CDR3 protein: CSASQGGISYEQYF
CDR3 DNA: TGCAGTGCTAGTCAGGGGGGGATCTCCTACGAGCAGTACTTC
J gene: TRBJ2-7
clone size: -
V gene: TRBV20-1
D gene: -

CDR3 protein: CASSQSSGYGYTF
CDR3 DNA: TGCGCCAGCAGCCAATCGTCTGGGTACGGCTACACCTTC
J gene: TRBJ1-2
clone size: -
V gene: TRBV4-1
D gene: -

CDR3 protein: CASSPPVGEYEQYF
CDR3 DNA: TGTGCCAGCTCACCACCGGTGGGGGAGTACGAGCAGTACTTC
J gene: TRBJ2-7
clone size: -
V gene: TRBV18
D gene: -

CDR3 protein: CASSEDYSTLGTQYF
CDR3 DNA: TGTGCCAGCAGTGAAGACTACTCAACCTTGGGGACCCAGTACTTC
J gene: TRBJ2-5
clone size: -
V gene: TRBV2
D gene: -

CDR3 protein: CASRTAPGGVLNEKLFF
CDR3 DNA: TGTGCCAGCAGGACTGCGCCAGGGGGGGTCCTTAATGAAAAACTGTTTTTT
J gene: TRBJ1-4
clone size: -
V gene: TRBV2
D gene: TRBD1

CDR3 protein: CASLYSPENSYEQYF
CDR3 DNA: TGTGCCAGTCTCTATAGTCCTGAAAACTCCTACGAGCAGTACTTC
J gene: TRBJ2-7
clone size: -
V gene: TRBV6-6
D gene: -

CDR3 protein: CASSNRWGLAGVNEQYF
CDR3 DNA: TGTGCCAGCAGCAATCGATGGGGACTAGCCGGCGTCAATGAGCAGTACTTC
J gene: TRBJ2-7
clone size: -
V gene: TRBV3-1
D gene: TRBD2

CDR3 protein: CASSLVQRGTPSYNEQFF
CDR3 DNA: TGTGCCAGCAGCTTAGTACAGCGGGGGACCCCCTCCTACAATGAGCAGTTCTTC
J gene: TRBJ2-1
clone size: few
V gene: TRBV7-9
D gene: TRBD2

CDR3 protein: CASRRDGTSTDTQYF
CDR3 DNA: TGTGCCAGCAGAAGGGACGGTACTAGCACAGATACGCAGTATTTT
J gene: TRBJ2-3
clone size: -
V gene: TRBV2
D gene: -

CDR3 protein: CASSPIQRQGKNQPQHF
CDR3 DNA: TGTGCCAGCAGTCCTATACAAAGACAGGGGAAAAATCAGCCCCAGCATTTT
J gene: TRBJ1-5
clone size: few
V gene: TRBV27
D gene: TRBD1

CDR3 protein: CASSLDGPSPLHF
CDR3 DNA: TGTGCCAGCAGCTTAGATGGACCTTCACCCCTCCACTTT
J gene: TRBJ1-6
clone size: -
V gene: TRBV11-2
D gene: -

CDR3 protein: CAISESISTSGRTTETQYF
CDR3 DNA: TGTGCCATCAGTGAGTCGATCTCTACTAGCGGGAGAACTACAGAGACCCAGTACTTC
J gene: TRBJ2-5
clone size: few
V gene: TRBV10-3
D gene: TRBD2

CDR3 protein: CASSQEAGQGGYGYTF
CDR3 DNA: TGCGCCAGCAGCCAAGAAGCCGGACAGGGCGGGTATGGCTACACCTTC
J gene: TRBJ1-2
clone size: few
V gene: TRBV4-1
D gene: TRBD1

CDR3 protein: CARSLGSGGGTYEQYF
CDR3 DNA: TGTGCCAGAAGCTTAGGGTCTGGCGGGGGCACCTACGAGCAGTACTTC
J gene: TRBJ2-7
clone size: -
V gene: TRBV7-6
D gene: -

CDR3 protein: CSVGVGPYEQYF
CDR3 DNA: TGCAGCGTTGGGGTAGGGCCCTACGAGCAGTACTTC
J gene: TRBJ2-7
clone size: once
V gene: TRBV29-1
D gene: -